This passage covers 7 T cell receptor beta chains from one sample sequenced in a study of regulatory T cells in long-lasting Graves disease. With iRepertoire HTBI primers and Arm-PCR of CDR3 regions, TCR beta libraries were built. TCRdb re-derived calls from the multiplex PCR reads in MiXCR, one entry per CDR3 protein. The sample lists about 470,000 distinct CDR3 sequences; less than 25% were seen once. Time point defined: persistent/refractory GD, antithyroid drugs over 5 years with positive TRAb. PBMCs provided the RNA from which the TCR library was made. The sample consisted of peripheral blood mononuclear cells (PBMCs), taken when the disease was refractory, from a patient treated with antithyroid drugs. Receptors originate from a female donor with Graves disease.

This clonotype was observed at least ten times. V usage is TRBV9 and J usage is TRBJ2-7, with 7 bases that match TRBD1. V lost 3 bases, J lost 7 bases, and 4 bases stayed unmatched. Germline V CDR1 and CDR2: SGDLS, YYNGEE. CDR3 length equals 12 residues. In DNA, the CDR3 is TGTGCCAGCAGCGCGACAGGGATGGAGCAGTACTTC. Translated, it gives CASSATGMEQYF.

The rearrangement joins TRBV12-3 or TRBV12-4 to TRBJ1-5, with a possible D match to TRBD1 (5 bases). The CDR3 has 15 residues. V lost 3 bases and J 3 bases, leaving 12 bases between the germline ends. The CDR3 is CASSFSGAANQPQHF. In nucleotides, the CDR3 is TGTGCCAGCAGTTTCTCTGGGGCGGCCAATCAGCCCCAGCATTTT.

This clonotype was counted at least ten times. This chain joins TRBV5-1 and TRBJ2-7; D is tentatively TRBD1 or TRBD2 (5 bases each). From germline, CDR1 is SGHRS and CDR2 YFSETQ. The CDR3 spans 15 residues. V shed 4 bases and J shed 2 bases, with 16 bases lying between them. In DNA, the CDR3 is TGCGCCAGCAGCCTGGATGGGGGAATGACCTACGAGCAGTACTTC. Translating it yields CASSLDGGMTYEQYF.

This clonotype has at least ten counts. V gene TRBV28 combines with J gene TRBJ1-5; 10 bases align to TRBD1. CDR1 is MDHEN, CDR2 SYDVKM, per germline. V gave up 1 base and J gave up 3 bases; unmatched junction bases: 15. CDR3 size: 20 residues. The CDR3 DNA sequence: TGTGCCAGCAGTTTATCATTGGCCCACGCAGGGACAGGGGCCAATCAGCCCCAGCATTTT. It yields the protein CASSLSLAHAGTGANQPQHF.

This clonotype was recorded many times. The chain couples TRBV2 to TRBJ2-3, with TRBD2 identical over 13 bases. V shed 4 bases, J shed 3 bases, and the junction held 10 bases outside the gene matches. CDR1 and CDR2 (germline): SNHLY, FYNNEI. This CDR3 region has 18 residues. Here the CDR3 reads CASSGRFRTSGRTDTQYF. The CDR3 DNA sequence: TGTGCCAGCAGTGGCCGCTTTCGGACTAGCGGGAGAACAGATACGCAGTATTTT.

V usage is TRBV24-1 and J usage is TRBJ2-1; 11 positions agree with TRBD2. Germline trimming cut 3 bases from V and 5 bases from J; bases unmatched to any gene: 2. This CDR3 contains 15 residues. Germline CDR1 KGHDR, CDR2 SFDVKD. CDR3 amino acids: CATSDRLAGNNEQFF. DNA for the CDR3: TGTGCCACCAGTGATCGACTAGCGGGAAACAATGAGCAGTTCTTC.

The J gene is TRBJ2-6, the V gene TRBV27; possible D gene TRBD1, 6 bases. Germline V gene lookup returns CDR1 MNHEY and CDR2 SMNVEV (reference sequence). The CDR3 spans 16 residues. The V end lost 1 base, the J end lost 4 bases, and 11 bases lay between the germline ends. For the CDR3, the DNA is TGTGCCAGCAGTTTATGGCAGGGGCTCGGGGCCAACGTCCTGACTTTC. Its translation: CASSLWQGLGANVLTF.